This paragraph reports one T cell receptor (beta chain). Clones were sequenced by immunoSEQ multiplex PCR, and TCRdb holds only the in-frame ones, with some missing. The table records about 78,000 clones, less than 95% of them present only once. The junction had 4 bases not matched to a gene; V was cut back by 4 bases and J by 6 bases. This CDR3 is built from 15 residues. Germline loops: CDR1 SNHLY, CDR2 FYNNEI. These data are taken from a study of blood T cell repertoires in COVID-19. V is TRBV2 and J is TRBJ2-1; 12 nucleotides agree with TRBD2. The receptor was isolated from a woman aged 45-59 years in a cohort sampled during active COVID-19. The sequencing input was peripheral blood. The CDR3 loop reads CASSVGLAGSNEQFF. The CDR3 DNA is TGTGCCAGCAGTGTTGGACTAGCGGGAAGCAATGAGCAGTTCTTC.